These 21 T cell receptor beta chains were sequenced from one sample in a study of blood T cell repertoires in COVID-19. Produced via immunoSEQ multiplex PCR; TCRdb's table is partial and in-frame only. The sample has some 150,000 clones; 75% to 85% are singletons. Sequencing was carried out using peripheral blood. These receptors all come from an older woman with COVID-19, enrolled during active disease.

This clone occurred a few times. The chain combines TRBV24-1 with TRBJ2-3, with unresolved D. The CDR3 consists of 14 residues. Trimming stripped 4 bases from V and 6 bases from J, with 13 bases between. Germline V CDR1 and CDR2: KGHDR, SFDVKD. The CDR3 reads CATSESNFFDTQYF. The CDR3 nucleotides read TGTGCCACCAGTGAGTCTAATTTTTTTGATACGCAGTATTTT.

The J gene is TRBJ1-2, the V gene TRBV6-1; possibly TRBD1 for D (5 bases). Germline V gene data show CDR1 as MNHNS and CDR2 as SASEGT. The CDR3 totals 16 residues. Trimming removed 1 base at V and 4 bases at J, with 16 bases between. CDR3 DNA: TGTGCCAGCAGTGAAGAGTTGGGAGGCAGGGCCTATGGCTACACCTTC. Translating it yields CASSEELGGRAYGYTF.

The rearrangement joins TRBV7-9 to TRBJ2-3, with 9 bases fitting TRBD1. The J segment lost 2 bases and the V segment lost 5 bases, leaving 14 bases of the junction unmatched. CDR1 SEHNR and CDR2 FQNEAQ come from the germline V gene (reference sequence). The CDR3 extends over 18 amino acids. The CDR3 protein is CASSAYRGRGGYTDTQYF. In DNA form, the CDR3 reads TGTGCCAGCAGCGCGTACAGGGGGCGTGGGGGTTACACAGATACGCAGTATTTT.

This clone was seen once. The chain recombines TRBV2 with TRBJ1-6, with D uncertain. Germline CDR1 SNHLY, CDR2 FYNNEI. The CDR3 has 15 amino acids. V lost 9 bases to trimming and J lost 6 bases, with 18 bases between them. The CDR3 sequence: CASLPLDNVNSPLHF. In nucleotides, the CDR3 is TGTGCCAGTTTACCCCTCGACAATGTTAATTCACCCCTCCACTTT.

The chain uses TRBV18 and TRBJ1-3; unclear D gene. The CDR3 contains 14 residues. The germline V and J ends were trimmed by 4 bases and 0 bases, with 7 bases remaining between them. The germline V gene has CDR1 KGHSH and CDR2 LQKENI. The CDR3 here is CASSLYGSGNTIYF. In nucleotides, the CDR3 is TGTGCCAGCTCACTCTACGGCTCTGGAAACACCATATATTTT.

The rearrangement uses TRBV19 and TRBJ1-3; a weak D match, TRBD1 (5 bases). The germline gives CDR1 LNHDA, CDR2 SQIVND (reference sequence). Trimming left V 6 bases short and J 3 bases short, with 15 bases between. The CDR3 has 15 residues. CDR3 DNA sequence: TGTGCCAGTAGAAGCCAGGGTGTCGGTGGAAACACCATATATTTT. Its protein product is CASRSQGVGGNTIYF. Full variable domain (outside the CDR3, taken from reference TRBV19 and TRBJ1-3): DGGITQSPKYLFRKEGQNVTLSCEQNLNHDAMYWYRQDPGQGLRLIYYSQIVNDFQKGDIAEGYSVSREKKESFPLTVTSAQKNPTAFYLCASRSQGVGGNTIYFGEGSWLTVV.

The gene calls are TRBV9 and TRBJ2-7; TRBD1 aligns across 7 bases. CDR1 is SGDLS, CDR2 YYNGEE, per germline. This CDR3 has 15 residues. J was trimmed by 5 bases and V by 4 bases; bases with no gene match: 12. The CDR3 protein is CASSPSDRFLDEQYV. The DNA of the CDR3 is TGTGCCAGCAGCCCCTCGGACAGGTTTCTAGACGAGCAGTACGTC.

This clone came up a few times. The chain has TRBV6-5 and TRBJ1-2, with TRBD1 matching 7 bases. This CDR3 has 13 residues. Per the germline V gene, CDR1 is MNHEY and CDR2 is SVGAGI. V lost 4 bases and J lost 4; bases outside the gene matches: 3. CDR3 DNA sequence: TGTGCCAGCAGTTTTGGGACAGCCTATGGCTACACCTTC. It is translated as CASSFGTAYGYTF.

Concerning this clone: This same CDR3 is encoded by further DNA sequences in the sample. The chain couples TRBV5-1 to TRBJ1-5, with TRBD1 as a possible D gene (5 bases). Germline CDR1 is SGHRS and CDR2 is YFSETQ. Between the trimmed V and J ends, which lost 5 bases and 6 bases, there was a span of 15 bases. This CDR3 is 14 amino acids long. CDR3 DNA sequence: TGCGCCAGCAGTGTGGGGCAGGGATCTCAGCCCCAGCATTTT. This encodes CASSVGQGSQPQHF. Variable domain in full (rest from reference TRBV5-1 and TRBJ1-5): KAGVTQTPRYLIKTRGQQVTLSCSPISGHRSVSWYQQTPGQGLQFLFEYFSETQRNKGNFPGRFSGRQFSNSRSEMNVSTLELGDSALYLCASSVGQGSQPQHFGDGTRLSIL.

The rearrangement links TRBV27 to TRBJ1-2; D is unclear. Germline V gene sequence: CDR1 MNHEY, CDR2 SMNVEV (reference sequence). V was pared by 2 bases and J by 5 bases, with 12 bases between. The CDR3 length is 14 residues. The CDR3 DNA reads TGTGCCAGCAGTTTAAATAGTGGCGGATATGGCTACACCTTC. This sequence encodes CASSLNSGGYGYTF.

The chain is built from TRBV2 and TRBJ1-5; 10 bases match TRBD1. The junction had 5 bases not matched to a gene; V was cut back by 6 bases and J by 3 bases. CDR1 and CDR2 from the germline V gene are SNHLY and FYNNEI. The CDR3 loop spans 15 amino acids. CDR3 sequence: CASRRTGGNNQPQHF. CDR3 bases: TGTGCCAGCAGACGGACAGGGGGAAACAATCAGCCCCAGCATTTT.

This clone was counted a single time. The chain carries TRBV7-2 and TRBJ2-5, with 12 bases identical to TRBD2. V trimming: 6 bases; J trimming: 5 bases; junction bases outside the gene matches: 7. Per germline, CDR1 SGHTA and CDR2 FQGNSA. The CDR3 is 15 residues long. The CDR3 region is CASRLAGGRWETQYF. CDR3 coding DNA: TGTGCCAGCAGGCTAGCGGGGGGGCGATGGGAGACCCAGTACTTC.

V usage is TRBV7-2 and J usage is TRBJ1-1; D uncertain. Germline-derived CDR1 and CDR2 are SGHTA and FQGNSA. V was cut by 5 bases and J by 2 bases, with 15 bases left in between. The length of the CDR3 is 15 residues. CDR3 bases: TGTGCCAGCAGCCTGTCTCCGACAATAAACACTGAAGCTTTCTTT. Encoded protein: CASSLSPTINTEAFF.

The chain is built from TRBV5-1 and TRBJ1-1, with D maybe TRBD1 (5 bases). CDR3 length: 15 amino acids. Germline CDR1 reads SGHRS; CDR2 reads YFSETQ. V shed 10 bases and J shed 0 bases, with 19 bases lying between them. CDR3: CASQGGAGMNTEAFF. CDR3 coding DNA: TGCGCCTCCCAAGGAGGGGCCGGGATGAACACTGAAGCTTTCTTT.

J is TRBJ2-1 and V is TRBV2; 7 nucleotides match TRBD2. The V gene's germline CDR1 is SNHLY and CDR2 FYNNEI. V shed 11 bases, J shed 6 bases, and the junction held 13 bases outside the gene matches. CDR3 length: 14 residues. Written as DNA, the CDR3 is TGTGCCTCCCGGGGAGGGAGTTCGTCCAATGAGCAGTTCTTC. It codes for CASRGGSSSNEQFF.

The chain employs TRBV6-5 and TRBJ1-1; 7 bases fit TRBD1. Germline V gives CDR1 MNHEY, CDR2 SVGAGI. The CDR3 covers 12 residues. The V and J ends lost 0 bases and 10 bases, in that order; junction bases with no gene match: 2. DNA for the CDR3: TGTGCCAGCAGTTACTCGGGACAGACAGCTTTCTTT. This sequence encodes CASSYSGQTAFF.

The V and J genes are TRBV11-3 and TRBJ2-1; 9 bases are a match to TRBD2. Trimming removed 5 bases from V and 0 bases from J; junction bases left unmatched: 2. The CDR3 is 15 amino acids. Looked up from germline, CDR1 is SGHNT and CDR2 is YENEEA. CDR3 sequence (DNA): TGTGCCAGCAGCCCAGCGGGAGGCTCCTACAATGAGCAGTTCTTC. It specifies CASSPAGGSYNEQFF. The full variable domain, its missing parts supplied by reference TRBV11-3 and TRBJ2-1, is EAGVVQSPRYKIIEKKQPVAFWCNPISGHNTLYWYLQNLGQGPELLIRYENEEAVDDSQLPKDRFSAERLKGVDSTLKIQPAELGDSAVYLCASSPAGGSYNEQFFGPGTRLTVL.

V gene TRBV12-3 or TRBV12-4 combines with J gene TRBJ1-6, with unresolved D. V shed 3 bases and J shed 8 bases, with 8 bases lying between them. The CDR3 is 13 residues long. In DNA, the CDR3 is TGTGCCAGCAGTTTGGCTCGGGATTCACCCCTCCACTTT. As protein: CASSLARDSPLHF.

The chain has TRBV27 and TRBJ1-1; no definite D call. V gave up 5 bases and J gave up 0 bases, with 7 bases separating them. The CDR3 totals 13 residues. CDR1 is MNHEY, CDR2 SMNVEV, per germline (reference sequence). CDR3 DNA sequence: TGTGCCAGCAGTCCTTATTTGAACACTGAAGCTTTCTTT. Its translation: CASSPYLNTEAFF.

The chain combines TRBV18 with TRBJ1-1; 8 bases are shared with TRBD1. V dropped 3 bases and J dropped 1; count of bases not matched to a gene: 4. CDR3 length: 15 residues. Germline CDR1 and CDR2: KGHSH and LQKENI. The CDR3 DNA reads as TGTGCCAGCTCACCGACAGGGGAAAGGAACACTGAAGCTTTCTTT. Translating it yields CASSPTGERNTEAFF.

The V call is TRBV20-1, the J call TRBJ2-3, with D maybe TRBD2 (6 bases). V lost 3 bases to trimming and J lost 1 base, with 17 bases between them. CDR1 and CDR2 from the germline V gene are DFQATT and SNEGSKA (reference sequence). CDR3 length: 16 amino acids. CDR3 coding DNA: TGCAGTGCTAGTCGCCCCTGGGGAGGCCGCACAGATACGCAGTATTTT. This translates into CSASRPWGGRTDTQYF.